This TCR beta chain was sequenced in a study of blood T cell repertoires in COVID-19. Study in general: From the United States, Italy and Spain came samples of acute and convalescent COVID-19.

Original methodology: Scientists estimated how many nucleated cells there were by amplifying reference gene primers. Method: immunoSEQ multiplex PCR; TCRdb's copy keeps in-frame clones and lacks some. V, J and clone size are those of that table, while D and trimming were read from the DNA. The profile shows over 250,000 clones, 86% of them singletons. On this clone: At one boundary the junction diverges from the germline segment, which might be a read error.

A Seattle source enrolled patients during active infection and followed them longitudinally. Sequencing was done on a sample of peripheral blood. The sequence was obtained from a woman aged 70-85 years with COVID-19, enrolled during active disease.

The CDR3 region is CATGDLAGGQETQYF. CDR3 DNA sequence: TGTGCCACCGGTGATCTAGCGGGGGGCCAAGAGACCCAGTACTTC. The rearrangement links TRBV24-1 to TRBJ2-5; 11 bases agree with TRBD2. The CDR3 is 15 amino acids. Germline V gene data show CDR1 as KGHDR and CDR2 as SFDVKD.